Below, 27 T cell receptor beta chains from the same sample are listed, as sequenced in a study of shared clonotypes between healthy human individuals. Only in-frame clones appear in the TCRdb table, and some are missing; sequencing was by immunoSEQ multiplex PCR. The repertoire holds approximately 2,000,000 clones, with around 92% as singletons. Sequences were obtained from naive CD4+ T cells from PBMCs. Subset of the sample: CD45RA+ positively selected. The receptors come from a man aged 18 to 29 in good health. Some clones in this sample may be carry-over from other donors' samples.

The chain has TRBV30 and TRBJ2-1, with D perhaps given as TRBD1 or TRBD2 (5 bases each). Trimming stripped 2 bases from V and 3 bases from J, with 8 bases between. This CDR3 is built from 13 residues. The germline gives CDR1 GTSNPN, CDR2 SVGIG (reference sequence). The CDR3 is CAWSYGGYNEQFF. CDR3 DNA sequence: TGTGCCTGGAGTTATGGGGGCTACAATGAGCAGTTCTTC.

This chain uses TRBV28 with TRBJ2-7; 8 bases are a match to TRBD2. This CDR3 comprises 19 residues. J was trimmed by 1 base and V by 5 bases; bases with no gene match: 19. Germline assignment: CDR1 MDHEN and CDR2 SYDVKM. Here the CDR3 reads CASSTRYSGSSRSSYEQYF. CDR3 nucleotides: TGTGCCAGCAGTACTAGATACAGCGGGAGTAGTCGCTCGTCCTACGAGCAGTACTTC.

This clone was counted between two and nine times. The chain joins TRBV30 to TRBJ1-1; D gene unclear. Germline values: CDR1 GTSNPN, CDR2 SVGIG (reference sequence). V dropped 8 bases and J dropped 1 base, with 8 bases sitting between them. The CDR3 has 11 amino acids. This CDR3 is CAREKNTEAFF. The DNA for the CDR3 is TGTGCCCGCGAAAAGAACACTGAAGCTTTCTTT.

In DNA, the CDR3 is TGTGCCAGCAGCCAAGGGGATAGGTTCACCAACGAGCAGTACTTC. Translated: CASSQGDRFTNEQYF. V usage is TRBV4-2 and J usage is TRBJ2-7, with D unclear. Germline V gene sequence: CDR1 LGHNA, CDR2 YNFKEQ. Between the trimmed V and J ends, which lost 1 base and 5 bases, there was a span of 15 bases. This CDR3 region has 15 residues.

The CDR3 DNA reads TGCGCCAGCAGTGCAGGCGGGAGGCTCACAGATACGCAGTATTTT. Translated: CASSAGGRLTDTQYF. This chain uses TRBV10-2 with TRBJ2-3; 8 bases line up with TRBD2. J was trimmed by 2 bases and V by 4 bases; bases with no gene match: 5. The CDR3 consists of 15 residues. Germline V lookup: CDR1 WSHSY, CDR2 SAAADI.

A remark on this clone: Other nucleotide sequences from this sample produce the same CDR3. The chain carries TRBV6-5 and TRBJ2-7, with no clear D. V was shortened by 0 bases and J by 0 bases, with 6 bases between the two germline ends. This CDR3 contains 14 residues. Germline V lookup: CDR1 MNHEY, CDR2 SVGAGI. Written as DNA, the CDR3 is TGTGCCAGCAGTTACTCGCACTCCTCCTACGAGCAGTACTTC. This encodes CASSYSHSSYEQYF.

The rearrangement joins TRBV5-1 to TRBJ1-2; 9 bases match TRBD1. J gave up 3 bases and V 2 bases, and 14 bases lay outside the gene matches. The CDR3 consists of 18 residues. Germline CDR1 and CDR2: SGHRS and YFSETQ. CDR3 amino acids: CASSFPDRRTGGHYGYTF. As DNA, the CDR3 is TGCGCCAGCAGCTTCCCCGACCGGCGTACAGGGGGCCACTATGGCTACACCTTC. Based on the CDR3 plus reference TRBV5-1 and TRBJ1-2, the full variable domain is KAGVTQTPRYLIKTRGQQVTLSCSPISGHRSVSWYQQTPGQGLQFLFEYFSETQRNKGNFPGRFSGRQFSNSRSEMNVSTLELGDSALYLCASSFPDRRTGGHYGYTFGSGTRLTVV.

The gene calls are TRBV6-5 and TRBJ2-2, with a tentative D call TRBD2 (6 bases). The CDR3 length is 12 residues. Deletions cut 6 bases from V and 7 bases from J, with 9 bases between. CDR1 and CDR2 (germline): MNHEY, SVGAGI. The CDR3 is CASSGRGGELFF. In DNA, the CDR3 is TGTGCCAGCAGCGGGCGGGGCGGGGAGCTGTTTTTT.

The rearrangement uses TRBV4-2 and TRBJ2-1; TRBD2 agrees at 7 bases. J lost 4 bases, V lost 4 bases, and 4 bases had no gene match. CDR1 and CDR2 (germline): LGHNA, YNFKEQ. The CDR3 is made up of 14 amino acids. For the CDR3, the DNA is TGTGCCAGCAGCCGGGAGGGCCTTTACAATGAGCAGTTCTTC. It yields the protein CASSREGLYNEQFF.

V gene TRBV23-1 combines with J gene TRBJ2-4; tentative D call: TRBD2 (6 bases). TRBV23-1 is treated as an ORF (open reading frame) with a function not yet certain. The length of the CDR3 is 15 residues. Trimming shortened V by 2 bases and J by 2 bases, and 10 bases separated the two germline ends. For the CDR3, the DNA is TGCGCCAGCAGTCAAGAGGAGGGTACCAAAAACATTCAGTACTTC. This codes for CASSQEEGTKNIQYF.

The rearrangement uses TRBV4-1 and TRBJ1-1, with unresolved D. The CDR3 loop spans 17 amino acids. Germline CDR1 reads MGHRA; CDR2 reads YSYEKL. The V and J ends lost 2 bases and 6 bases respectively, with 22 bases between them. CDR3 loop: CASSQIGVSRKESEAFF. As DNA, the CDR3 is TGCGCCAGCAGCCAAATCGGTGTATCGCGGAAGGAATCTGAAGCTTTCTTT.

The J gene is TRBJ2-1, the V gene TRBV27, with 10 bases aligning to TRBD1. Trimming cost V 7 bases and J 8 bases; bases outside gene matches: 11. CDR3 length equals 15 residues. Germline CDR1 and CDR2: MNHEY and SMNVEV (reference sequence). CDR3 loop: CASTPWGQGRYEQFF. The CDR3 nucleotides are TGTGCCAGCACCCCTTGGGGACAGGGGAGGTATGAGCAGTTCTTC.

A word on this clone: Other nucleotide sequences from this sample produce the same CDR3. This chain links TRBV5-1 with TRBJ2-7, with 10 bases aligning to TRBD2. Germline V CDR1 and CDR2: SGHRS, YFSETQ. This CDR3 comprises 15 residues. With 0 bases clipped from V and 6 bases from J, the junction kept 6 bases outside the gene matches. The CDR3 DNA follows: TGCGCCAGCAGCTTGGGACTAGCGGGTGTTCGCGAGCAGTACTTC. Translated: CASSLGLAGVREQYF.

This clone came up once. This chain's CDR3 is CSVEAAGAHGYYEQYF. CDR3 sequence (DNA): TGCAGCGTTGAAGCGGCAGGGGCCCATGGGTACTACGAGCAGTACTTC. The chain employs TRBV29-1 and TRBJ2-5, with TRBD1 as a possible D gene (6 bases). The tail of the sequence fits TRBJ2-7 better, so the J call may be wrong. CDR1 and CDR2 (germline): SQVTM, ANQGSEA. The CDR3 has 16 residues.

V gene TRBV7-9 combines with J gene TRBJ2-3; D possibly matches TRBD1 or TRBD2 (5 bases each). The CDR3 loop spans 16 amino acids. Germline values: CDR1 SEHNR, CDR2 FQNEAQ (reference sequence). V was shortened by 1 base and J by 4 bases, with 15 bases between the two germline ends. The CDR3 coding sequence is TGTGCCAGCAGCTTAGTTCGGGGCGGCGATCCAGATACGCAGTATTTT. Translated: CASSLVRGGDPDTQYF.

This sequence joins TRBV15 and TRBJ2-1; 15 positions match TRBD2. The CDR3 length is 20 residues. The germline V gene has CDR1 LNHNV and CDR2 YYDKDF (reference sequence). The V segment lost 3 bases and the J segment 3 bases; nucleotides outside the gene matches: 12. The DNA of the CDR3 is TGTGCCACCAGCAGCGCGCCGGGGACTAGCGGGAGGCAGAACTACAATGAGCAGTTCTTC. It translates to CATSSAPGTSGRQNYNEQFF.

About this clone itself: At the DNA level, this CDR3 is encoded by other sequences in the same sample as well. This sequence joins TRBV9 and TRBJ1-2, with 8 bases identical to TRBD1. CDR1 is SGDLS, CDR2 YYNGEE, per germline. J lost 4 bases, V lost 2 bases, and 1 base had no gene match. The CDR3 runs to 13 residues. CDR3 sequence (DNA): TGTGCCAGCAGCGTTGGACAGGGCTATGGCTACACCTTC. Translation gives CASSVGQGYGYTF.

The rearrangement uses TRBV6-5 and TRBJ2-7; weak D call: TRBD2 (5 bases). Germline CDR1 reads MNHEY; CDR2 reads SVGAGI. This CDR3 spans 11 amino acids. V was clipped by 7 bases and J by 3 bases, with 7 bases between them. CDR3 bases: TGTGCCAGCATCCGGGACTACGAGCAGTACTTC. Translated, it gives CASIRDYEQYF.

The chain has TRBV7-2 and TRBJ1-2; TRBD1 is a possible D gene (6 bases). Germline values: CDR1 SGHTA, CDR2 FQGNSA. The CDR3 consists of 16 residues. V was shortened by 2 bases and J by 8 bases, with 21 bases between the two germline ends. CDR3 nucleotides: TGTGCCAGCAGCTTAACCTACAGGGTACGCGAAGAAGGCTACACCTTC. Translating gives CASSLTYRVREEGYTF.

This chain joins TRBV10-3 and TRBJ1-2; no clear D gene. The CDR3 sequence is 13 residues long. Germline CDR1 and CDR2: ENHRY and SYGVKD. Trimming left V 3 bases short and J 2 bases short, with 7 bases between. Here the CDR3 DNA reads TGTGCCATCAGTGATGGGAAGAACTATGGCTACACCTTC. Translating gives CAISDGKNYGYTF.

The chain recombines TRBV15 with TRBJ1-1; D is uncertain. Deletions cut 0 bases from V and 6 bases from J, with 8 bases between. This CDR3 contains 13 residues. CDR1 and CDR2 from the germline V gene are LNHNV and YYDKDF (reference sequence). For the CDR3, the DNA is TGTGCCACCAGCAGAGATCTTTTGGCTGAAGCTTTCTTT. Residues: CATSRDLLAEAFF.

This clone appeared once. This specimen includes other DNA sequences encoding the same CDR3. The chain links TRBV28 to TRBJ2-3, with D tentatively TRBD2 (6 bases). V lost 5 bases, J lost 6 bases, and 12 bases lay in between. CDR1 and CDR2 from the germline V gene are MDHEN and SYDVKM. The length of the CDR3 is 13 residues. In DNA form, the CDR3 reads TGTGCCAGCAGTAGACCGGGGGTGGATACGCAGTATTTT. Protein: CASSRPGVDTQYF. Together with reference TRBV28 and TRBJ2-3, the CDR3 gives the full variable domain: DVKVTQSSRYLVKRTGEKVFLECVQDMDHENMFWYRQDPGLGLRLIYFSYDVKMKEKGDIPEGYSVSREKKERFSLILESASTNQTSMYLCASSRPGVDTQYFGPGTRLTVL.

This chain connects TRBV7-8 to TRBJ2-3; TRBD2 matches at 11 bases. The V gene's germline CDR1 is SGHVS and CDR2 FQNEAQ. The V gene end was trimmed by 5 bases and the J gene end by 3 bases; junction bases not matched to a gene: 13. The CDR3 runs to 18 residues. The CDR3 DNA is TGTGCCAGCAGCCGCGGGACAGTAGCGGGAGGGCCGACAGATACGCAGTATTTT. This sequence encodes CASSRGTVAGGPTDTQYF.

The V and J genes are TRBV28 and TRBJ2-7; 8 bases are a match to TRBD1. V shed 4 bases and J 7 bases; nucleotides not matched to a gene: 12. Germline CDR1 is MDHEN and CDR2 is SYDVKM. CDR3 length equals 15 residues. CDR3 residues: CASSSGDRFRGEQYF. The CDR3 coding sequence is TGTGCCAGCAGTTCTGGGGACAGGTTCCGGGGGGAGCAGTACTTC.

This clone was observed a few times. The chain carries TRBV10-2 and TRBJ1-5; D unclear. This CDR3 is built from 14 residues. Germline loops: CDR1 WSHSY, CDR2 SAAADI. V gave up 7 bases and J gave up 3 bases, with 13 bases separating them. CDR3 amino acids: CASMGGSHNQPQHF. The CDR3 bases are TGCGCCAGCATGGGCGGGTCACACAATCAGCCCCAGCATTTT.

The V call is TRBV5-1, the J call TRBJ2-7; possibly TRBD1 or TRBD2 for D (5 bases each). Per germline, CDR1 SGHRS and CDR2 YFSETQ. V shed 4 bases and J shed 2 bases, with 19 bases lying between them. The CDR3 has 16 amino acids. The CDR3 nucleotides are TGCGCCAGCAGCCCCCCGGGACGGGACCACACCTACGAGCAGTACTTC. Amino acids: CASSPPGRDHTYEQYF.

This chain links TRBV7-2 with TRBJ2-7; D unresolved. Trimming took off 3 bases at V and 3 bases at J, with 12 bases between the two ends. The CDR3 loop spans 14 amino acids. CDR1 is SGHTA, CDR2 FQGNSA, per germline. CDR3 loop: CASSFLGTVYEQYF. In nucleotides, the CDR3 is TGTGCCAGCAGCTTCCTAGGTACGGTCTACGAGCAGTACTTC.